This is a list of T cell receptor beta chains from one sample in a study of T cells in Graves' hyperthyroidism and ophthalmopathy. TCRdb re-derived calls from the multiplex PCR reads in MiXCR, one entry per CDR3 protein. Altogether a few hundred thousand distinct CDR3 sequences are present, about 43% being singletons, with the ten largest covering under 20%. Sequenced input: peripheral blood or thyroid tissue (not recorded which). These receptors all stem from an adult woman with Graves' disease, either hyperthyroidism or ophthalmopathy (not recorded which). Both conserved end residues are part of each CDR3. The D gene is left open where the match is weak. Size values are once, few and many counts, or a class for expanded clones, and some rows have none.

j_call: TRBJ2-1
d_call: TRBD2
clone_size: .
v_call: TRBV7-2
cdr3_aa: CASSAAGTYNEQFF
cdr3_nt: TGCGCCAGCAGCGCAGCGGGAACCTACAATGAGCAGTTCTTC

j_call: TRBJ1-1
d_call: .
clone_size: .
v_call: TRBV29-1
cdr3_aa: CSVLNTEASF
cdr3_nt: TGCAGCGTACTCAACACTGAAGCTTCCTTT

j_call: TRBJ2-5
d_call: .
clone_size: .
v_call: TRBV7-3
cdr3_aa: CASSLTGLDRETQYF
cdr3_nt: TGTGCCAGCAGCTTAACTGGACTGGACCGGGAGACCCAGTACTTC

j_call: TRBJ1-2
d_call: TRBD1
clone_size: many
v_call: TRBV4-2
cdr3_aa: CASSQGPQGQGGYGYTF
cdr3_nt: TGTGCCAGCAGCCAAGGGCCTCAGGGACAGGGGGGCTATGGCTACACCTTC

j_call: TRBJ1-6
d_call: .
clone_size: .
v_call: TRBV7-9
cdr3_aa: CASSLYAGSDSPLHF
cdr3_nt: TGTGCCAGCAGCTTATACGCGGGTAGTGATTCACCCCTCCACTTT

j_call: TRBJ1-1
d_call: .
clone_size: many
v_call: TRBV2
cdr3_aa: CASSEYPDTEAFF
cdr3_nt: TGTGCCAGCAGTGAATACCCCGATACTGAAGCTTTCTTT

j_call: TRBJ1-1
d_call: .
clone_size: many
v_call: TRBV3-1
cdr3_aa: CASSQRSDSEAFF
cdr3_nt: TGTGCCAGCAGCCAAAGGAGCGACAGTGAAGCTTTCTTT

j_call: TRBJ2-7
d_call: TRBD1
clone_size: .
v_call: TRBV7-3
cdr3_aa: CASSPGQASEQYF
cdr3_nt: TGTGCCAGCAGCCCGGGACAGGCGTCCGAGCAGTACTTC

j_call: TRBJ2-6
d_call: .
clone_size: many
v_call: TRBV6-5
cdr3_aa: CASSQRTTGAGANVLTF
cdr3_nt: TGTGCCAGCAGCCAAAGGACTACAGGGGCTGGGGCCAACGTCCTGACTTTC

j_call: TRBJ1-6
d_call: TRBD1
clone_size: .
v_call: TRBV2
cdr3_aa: CASSPGQYNSPLHF
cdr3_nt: TGTGCCAGCAGTCCGGGACAGTATAATTCACCCCTCCACTTT

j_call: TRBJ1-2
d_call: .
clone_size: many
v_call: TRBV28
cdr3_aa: CASSLPRYGYTF
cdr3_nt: TGTGCCAGCAGTTTGCCCAGATATGGCTACACCTTC

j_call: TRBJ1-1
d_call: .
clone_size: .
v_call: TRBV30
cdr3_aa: CAWSGTEAFF
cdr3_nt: TGTGCCTGGAGTGGCACTGAAGCTTTCTTT

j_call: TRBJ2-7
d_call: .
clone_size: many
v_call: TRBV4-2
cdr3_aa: CASSQDWDSSYEQYF
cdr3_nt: TGTGCCAGCAGCCAAGATTGGGATAGCTCCTACGAGCAGTACTTC

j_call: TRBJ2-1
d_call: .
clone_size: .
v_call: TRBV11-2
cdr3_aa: CASSFGHREQFF
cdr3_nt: TGTGCCAGCAGCTTCGGCCATCGGGAGCAGTTCTTC

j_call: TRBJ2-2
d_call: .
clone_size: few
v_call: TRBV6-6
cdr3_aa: CASSRTGTTNTGELFF
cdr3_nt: TGTGCCAGCAGTCGAACTGGGACAACCAACACCGGGGAGCTGTTTTTT

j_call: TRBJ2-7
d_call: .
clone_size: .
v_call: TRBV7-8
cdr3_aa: CASSANSNEQYF
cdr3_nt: TGTGCCAGCAGCGCCAACAGCAATGAGCAGTACTTC

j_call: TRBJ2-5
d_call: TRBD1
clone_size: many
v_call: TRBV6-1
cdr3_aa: CASRMQGADWTQYF
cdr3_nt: TGTGCCAGCAGGATGCAGGGGGCAGATTGGACCCAGTACTTC

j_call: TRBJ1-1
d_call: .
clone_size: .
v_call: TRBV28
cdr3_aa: CASSLGEGAFF
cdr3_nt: TGTGCCAGCAGTTTAGGTGAGGGGGCTTTCTTT

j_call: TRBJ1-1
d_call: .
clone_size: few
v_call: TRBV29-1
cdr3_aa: CSVTISSTEAFF
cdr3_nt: TGCAGCGTAACCATTTCCTCCACTGAAGCTTTCTTT

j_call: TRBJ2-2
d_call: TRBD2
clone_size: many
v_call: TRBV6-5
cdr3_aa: CASSYLGLANTGELFF
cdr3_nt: TGTGCCAGCAGTTACCTGGGACTAGCGAACACCGGGGAGCTGTTTTTT

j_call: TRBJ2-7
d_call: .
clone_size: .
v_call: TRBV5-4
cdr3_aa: CASSLALGGEQYF
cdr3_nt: TGTGCCAGCAGCTTGGCCCTAGGTGGCGAGCAGTACTTC

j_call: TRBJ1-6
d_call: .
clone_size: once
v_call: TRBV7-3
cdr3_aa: CASSLYGGFLNSPLHF
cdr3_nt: TGTGCCAGCAGCTTATATGGGGGATTCTTGAATTCACCCCTCCACTTT

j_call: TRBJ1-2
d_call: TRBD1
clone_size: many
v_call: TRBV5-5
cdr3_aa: CASSFPGQSYGYTF
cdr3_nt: TGTGCCAGCAGCTTTCCGGGACAGAGCTATGGCTACACCTTC

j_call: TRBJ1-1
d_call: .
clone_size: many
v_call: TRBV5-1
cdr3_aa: CASSQRVSRMMNTEAFF
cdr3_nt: TGCGCCAGCAGCCAAAGAGTCTCCAGAATGATGAACACTGAAGCTTTCTTT

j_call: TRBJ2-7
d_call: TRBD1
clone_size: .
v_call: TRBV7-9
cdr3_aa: CASSARQGGYEQYF
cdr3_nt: TGTGCCAGCAGTGCTAGACAGGGTGGCTACGAGCAGTACTTC

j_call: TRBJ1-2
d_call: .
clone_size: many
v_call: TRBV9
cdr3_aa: CASSVAGGYGYTF
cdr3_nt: TGTGCCAGCAGCGTAGCGGGGGGCTATGGCTACACCTTC

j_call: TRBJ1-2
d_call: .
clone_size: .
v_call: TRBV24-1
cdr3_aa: CATRGRVEYGYTF
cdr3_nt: TGTGCCACCAGAGGCAGGGTTGAATATGGCTACACCTTC

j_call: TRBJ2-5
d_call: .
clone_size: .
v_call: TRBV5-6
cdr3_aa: CASSFLAGVRETQYF
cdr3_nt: TGTGCCAGCAGCTTCCTAGCAGGGGTCAGAGAGACCCAGTACTTC

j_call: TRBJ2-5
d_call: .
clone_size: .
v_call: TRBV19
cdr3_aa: CASSIGQGGEETQYF
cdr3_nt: TGTGCCAGTAGTATTGGGCAGGGTGGGGAAGAGACCCAGTACTTC

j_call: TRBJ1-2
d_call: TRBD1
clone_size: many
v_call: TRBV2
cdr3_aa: CASTGVGYGYTF
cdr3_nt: TGTGCCAGTACAGGGGTAGGCTATGGCTACACCTTC

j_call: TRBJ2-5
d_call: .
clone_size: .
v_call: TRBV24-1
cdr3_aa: CASTSDRETQYF
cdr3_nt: TGTGCCAGCACCAGCGATAGGGAGACCCAGTACTTC

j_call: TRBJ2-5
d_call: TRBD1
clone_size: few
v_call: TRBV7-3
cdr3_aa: CASSPEGAQETQYF
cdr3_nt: TGTGCCAGCAGCCCCGAGGGGGCCCAAGAGACCCAGTACTTC

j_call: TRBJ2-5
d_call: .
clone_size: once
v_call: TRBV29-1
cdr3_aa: CSVPSGMMETQYF
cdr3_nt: TGCAGCGTTCCGTCGGGGATGATGGAGACCCAGTACTTC

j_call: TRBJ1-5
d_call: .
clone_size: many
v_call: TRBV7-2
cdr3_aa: CASSQELNQPQHF
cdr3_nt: TGTGCCAGCAGCCAGGAGCTCAATCAGCCCCAGCATTTT

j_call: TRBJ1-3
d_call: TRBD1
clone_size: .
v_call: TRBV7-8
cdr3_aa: CASSTTGAGYTIYF
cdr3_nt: TGTGCCAGCAGCACAACAGGGGCTGGCTACACCATATATTTT

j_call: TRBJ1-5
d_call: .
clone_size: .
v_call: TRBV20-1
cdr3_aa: CSARGRRFRGNQPQHF
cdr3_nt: TGCAGTGCTAGAGGCCGACGCTTCCGTGGCAATCAGCCCCAGCATTTT

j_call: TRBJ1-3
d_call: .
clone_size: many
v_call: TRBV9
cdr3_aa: CASSERSGNTIYF
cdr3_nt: TGTGCCAGCAGCGAGAGATCTGGAAACACCATATATTTT

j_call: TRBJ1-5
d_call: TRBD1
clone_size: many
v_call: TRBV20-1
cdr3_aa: CSGTETGDPYQPQHF
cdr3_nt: TGCAGTGGGACCGAAACAGGGGACCCCTATCAGCCCCAGCATTTT